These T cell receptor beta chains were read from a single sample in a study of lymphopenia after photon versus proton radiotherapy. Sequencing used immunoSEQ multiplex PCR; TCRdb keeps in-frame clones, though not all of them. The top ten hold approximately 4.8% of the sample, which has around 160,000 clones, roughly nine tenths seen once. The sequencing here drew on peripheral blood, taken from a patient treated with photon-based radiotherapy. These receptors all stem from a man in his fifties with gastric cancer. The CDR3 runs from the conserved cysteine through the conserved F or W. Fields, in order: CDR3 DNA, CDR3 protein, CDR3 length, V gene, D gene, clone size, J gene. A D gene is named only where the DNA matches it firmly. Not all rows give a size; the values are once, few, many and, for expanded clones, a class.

DNA: TGTGCCAGCAGTCGGGGGACCGGGGAGCTGTTTTTT; CDR3: CASSRGTGELFF; length: 12; V: TRBV6-5; D: .; size: .; J: TRBJ2-2
DNA: TGTGCCACCAGCAGAGATCTTGACTTCTCCTATGGCTACACCTTC; CDR3: CATSRDLDFSYGYTF; length: 15; V: TRBV15; D: .; size: .; J: TRBJ1-2
DNA: TGCGCCAGCAGCCGAGCGGGAGAAGGCACAGATACGCAGTATTTT; CDR3: CASSRAGEGTDTQYF; length: 15; V: TRBV5-1; D: TRBD2; size: .; J: TRBJ2-3
DNA: TGTGCCAGCACAATATCCGACGGGTTGAACACTGAAGCTTTCTTT; CDR3: CASTISDGLNTEAFF; length: 15; V: TRBV6-6; D: .; size: .; J: TRBJ1-1
DNA: TGTGCCAGCAGCCCGACGTCCGGGAACGGAGATACGCAGTATTTT; CDR3: CASSPTSGNGDTQYF; length: 15; V: TRBV9; D: .; size: .; J: TRBJ2-3
DNA: TGTGCCAGCAGCCGCCTAGCCCAAGAGACCCAGTACTTC; CDR3: CASSRLAQETQYF; length: 13; V: TRBV7-3; D: .; size: .; J: TRBJ2-5
DNA: TGCGCCAGCAGCTTAGGGTCGGTCATCAGTCGCACTGAAGCTTTCTTT; CDR3: CASSLGSVISRTEAFF; length: 16; V: TRBV5-1; D: .; size: .; J: TRBJ1-1
DNA: TGTGCCAGCAGTTCCCCAACTAGCGGGCCGGGAGAAGAGCAGTACTTC; CDR3: CASSSPTSGPGEEQYF; length: 16; V: TRBV28; D: TRBD2; size: .; J: TRBJ2-7
DNA: TGTGCCAGCAGCTTAAACGGGAGGGCCGGGGAGACCCAGTACTTC; CDR3: CASSLNGRAGETQYF; length: 15; V: TRBV11-3; D: TRBD2; size: .; J: TRBJ2-5
DNA: TGTGCCTGGAGTGAGGGTAATCAGCCCCAGCATTTT; CDR3: CAWSEGNQPQHF; length: 12; V: TRBV30; D: .; size: .; J: TRBJ1-5
DNA: TGCGCCAGCGGGACTAGCGGGAGTTTCCTCTACGAGCAGTACTTC; CDR3: CASGTSGSFLYEQYF; length: 15; V: TRBV5-1; D: TRBD2; size: .; J: TRBJ2-7
DNA: TGTGCCAGCTCACCAGGGCGGAGGATAACTGAAGCTTTCTTT; CDR3: CASSPGRRITEAFF; length: 14; V: TRBV18; D: .; size: once; J: TRBJ1-1
DNA: TGTGCCAGCAGCTTAGATGGGCGGTGGAATGAGCAGTTCTTC; CDR3: CASSLDGRWNEQFF; length: 14; V: TRBV7-2; D: .; size: .; J: TRBJ2-1
DNA: TGTGCCAGTAGTATCCTCTCAGGGTCTGAAGCTTTCTTT; CDR3: CASSILSGSEAFF; length: 13; V: TRBV19; D: .; size: .; J: TRBJ1-1
DNA: TGTGCCAGCAGCCAGTTTGCGGTAGACACCGGGGAGCTGTTTTTT; CDR3: CASSQFAVDTGELFF; length: 15; V: TRBV14; D: .; size: .; J: TRBJ2-2
DNA: TGCGCCAGCAGCTCCGCGTATGACTATGGCTACACCTTC; CDR3: CASSSAYDYGYTF; length: 13; V: TRBV5-1; D: .; size: .; J: TRBJ1-2
DNA: TGTGCCAGCAGTGAAGCAGGGCAGGGTGATGGCTACACCTTC; CDR3: CASSEAGQGDGYTF; length: 14; V: TRBV6-1; D: .; size: .; J: TRBJ1-2
DNA: TGTGCCAGCAGCTTAGCGGGCAGCACCTACGAGCAGTACTTC; CDR3: CASSLAGSTYEQYF; length: 14; V: TRBV11-3; D: .; size: .; J: TRBJ2-7
DNA: TGTGCCAGCAAGTTCCAGCGGGAGGCACGAAACACCGGGGAGCTGTTTTTT; CDR3: CASKFQREARNTGELFF; length: 17; V: TRBV2; D: TRBD2; size: .; J: TRBJ2-2
DNA: TGCGCCAGCAGCTCAGACCCAATCAGGCTCTACGAGCAGTACTTC; CDR3: CASSSDPIRLYEQYF; length: 15; V: TRBV5-1; D: .; size: .; J: TRBJ2-7
DNA: TGTGCCAGCAGCAAAATGGGCAGAGGAGGGAGTAGCAATCAGCCCCAGCATTTT; CDR3: CASSKMGRGGSSNQPQHF; length: 18; V: TRBV21-1; D: .; size: .; J: TRBJ1-5
DNA: TGTGCCAGTACCCCCGACAGGGGGATCAATCAGCCCCAGCATTTT; CDR3: CASTPDRGINQPQHF; length: 15; V: TRBV19; D: TRBD1; size: .; J: TRBJ1-5
DNA: TGTGCCAGCAGTTACGGCCTCTCGGACGTATGGGAAAACACCATATATTTT; CDR3: CASSYGLSDVWENTIYF; length: 17; V: TRBV28; D: .; size: few; J: TRBJ1-3
DNA: TGCGCCAGCAGCTTGTCCAACAGGGAGACCCAGTACTTC; CDR3: CASSLSNRETQYF; length: 13; V: TRBV5-1; D: .; size: .; J: TRBJ2-5
DNA: TGTGCCAGCAGTTACGGGGGGGCAGGCCAGCCCCAGCATTTT; CDR3: CASSYGGAGQPQHF; length: 14; V: TRBV6-5; D: .; size: .; J: TRBJ1-5
DNA: TGTGCCAGCAGTTACAAAGAGGACACTGAAGCTTTCTTT; CDR3: CASSYKEDTEAFF; length: 13; V: TRBV6-5; D: .; size: .; J: TRBJ1-1
DNA: TGTGCCAGCTCACCACAGATGAACTACGAGCAGTACTTC; CDR3: CASSPQMNYEQYF; length: 13; V: TRBV18; D: .; size: few; J: TRBJ2-7
DNA: TGTGCCAGCAGCTTAGGGAGGGTGGCGGGACGCAATGAGCAGTTCTTC; CDR3: CASSLGRVAGRNEQFF; length: 16; V: TRBV7-2; D: .; size: .; J: TRBJ2-1
DNA: TGCGCCAGCAGCTTTCGAAGCGGGGACTACGAGCAGTACTTC; CDR3: CASSFRSGDYEQYF; length: 14; V: TRBV5-1; D: TRBD2; size: .; J: TRBJ2-7
DNA: TGCGCCAGCAGCCAGGAGGGGTTTTACACAGATACGCAGTATTTT; CDR3: CASSQEGFYTDTQYF; length: 15; V: TRBV4-1; D: .; size: .; J: TRBJ2-3
DNA: TGTGCCAGCAGCAAGGGACAGGGCTTTGGAAATGAGCAGTTCTTC; CDR3: CASSKGQGFGNEQFF; length: 15; V: TRBV11-3; D: TRBD1; size: .; J: TRBJ2-1
DNA: TGTGCCAGCAGCCGCCAGAGTGGGGGGGCGGACTATGGCTACACCTTC; CDR3: CASSRQSGGADYGYTF; length: 16; V: TRBV28; D: .; size: .; J: TRBJ1-2
DNA: TGTGCCAGCAGCCAGGACAGTGCCAAACCCTACGAGCAGTACTTC; CDR3: CASSQDSAKPYEQYF; length: 15; V: TRBV5-6; D: .; size: .; J: TRBJ2-7
DNA: TGTGCCAGCAGCCCAGGACAGGGGGCACAGACCCAGTACTTC; CDR3: CASSPGQGAQTQYF; length: 14; V: TRBV14; D: TRBD1; size: .; J: TRBJ2-5
DNA: TGTGCCTGGAGTAACACAGGGTACGAGCAGTACTTC; CDR3: CAWSNTGYEQYF; length: 12; V: TRBV30; D: .; size: once; J: TRBJ2-7
DNA: TGTGCCAGCAGTTTTCTGGAGTCATCCTACGAGCAGTACTTC; CDR3: CASSFLESSYEQYF; length: 14; V: TRBV27; D: .; size: .; J: TRBJ2-7
DNA: TGTGCCAGCAGCAGGGACAGAAACCGCCCTCATACGCAGTATTTT; CDR3: CASSRDRNRPHTQYF; length: 15; V: TRBV7-6; D: TRBD1; size: .; J: TRBJ2-3
DNA: TGTGCCAGCAGCTCGCAGGGGGCTGGGGAGACCCAGTACTTC; CDR3: CASSSQGAGETQYF; length: 14; V: TRBV7-3; D: TRBD1; size: .; J: TRBJ2-5
DNA: TGTGCCAGCTCTCGGACAGGGGATTCGGGCTACACCTTC; CDR3: CASSRTGDSGYTF; length: 13; V: TRBV18; D: TRBD1; size: .; J: TRBJ1-2
DNA: TGTGCCAGCAGGCAGGAGGACACCGGGGAGCTGTTTTTT; CDR3: CASRQEDTGELFF; length: 13; V: TRBV2; D: .; size: .; J: TRBJ2-2
DNA: TGTGCCAGCACCGTCGGGGTGGATGAAGCTTTCTTT; CDR3: CASTVGVDEAFF; length: 12; V: TRBV7-9; D: .; size: .; J: TRBJ1-1
DNA: TGTGCCAGCAGCTTTGGGATGTCACACAGGGCTACGAACACCGGGGAGCTGTTTTTT; CDR3: CASSFGMSHRATNTGELFF; length: 19; V: TRBV5-5; D: .; size: .; J: TRBJ2-2
DNA: TGCGCCAGCAGCCAACTCCAAAGCAGAGGGGGCGGGAACGAGCAGTACTTC; CDR3: CASSQLQSRGGGNEQYF; length: 17; V: TRBV4-1; D: .; size: .; J: TRBJ2-7
DNA: TGTGCCAGCAGCCCCCGACAGGGTACCTACGAGCAGTACTTC; CDR3: CASSPRQGTYEQYF; length: 14; V: TRBV7-9; D: TRBD1; size: .; J: TRBJ2-7
DNA: TGTGCCAGCAGCCAACTCCTCCAAGAGACCCAGTACTTC; CDR3: CASSQLLQETQYF; length: 13; V: TRBV7-2; D: .; size: .; J: TRBJ2-5
DNA: TGTGCCAGCACCACTATGGACGTATTAGCGGGAGGCCATCCCTACGAGCAGTACTTC; CDR3: CASTTMDVLAGGHPYEQYF; length: 19; V: TRBV2; D: TRBD2; size: .; J: TRBJ2-7
DNA: TGCGCCAGCAGCCAATCGGACGGCCTGGCTAGTGGCTACACCTTC; CDR3: CASSQSDGLASGYTF; length: 15; V: TRBV4-1; D: .; size: .; J: TRBJ1-2
DNA: TGTGCCACCAGCAGACCTCTCGACAGGGCGGACACCGGGGAGCTGTTTTTT; CDR3: CATSRPLDRADTGELFF; length: 17; V: TRBV15; D: TRBD1; size: .; J: TRBJ2-2
DNA: TGTGCCAGCAGCTTGGGTTTAGGGGGAAACAATGAGCAGTTCTTC; CDR3: CASSLGLGGNNEQFF; length: 15; V: TRBV5-8; D: .; size: once; J: TRBJ2-1
DNA: TGTGCCAGCAGGGGCTCCTACGAGCAGTACTTC; CDR3: CASRGSYEQYF; length: 11; V: TRBV6-6; D: .; size: .; J: TRBJ2-7
DNA: TGTGCCAGTAGTCATGGGACAGGGGGCGAAGGCACTGAAGCTTTCTTT; CDR3: CASSHGTGGEGTEAFF; length: 16; V: TRBV19; D: TRBD1; size: .; J: TRBJ1-1
DNA: TGTGCCAGCAGCTTGAGGAGTAGCGGGAGTGAAGAGACCCAGTACTTC; CDR3: CASSLRSSGSEETQYF; length: 16; V: TRBV5-6; D: TRBD2; size: .; J: TRBJ2-5
DNA: TGTGCCTGGGCCCCCTTGAGCGGGAGATCCTACGAGCAGTACTTC; CDR3: CAWAPLSGRSYEQYF; length: 15; V: TRBV30; D: TRBD2; size: .; J: TRBJ2-7
DNA: TGTGCCAGCAGCTTGGGACAGGGTCTCGTCGGAAACACCATATATTTT; CDR3: CASSLGQGLVGNTIYF; length: 16; V: TRBV5-6; D: TRBD1; size: .; J: TRBJ1-3
DNA: TGCGCCAGACAGGGGTACACTGAAGCTTTCTTT; CDR3: CARQGYTEAFF; length: 11; V: TRBV20-1; D: TRBD1; size: .; J: TRBJ1-1
DNA: TGTGCCAGCAGTGATGGAGGGACAAGGGACGGTCAGCCCCAGCATTTT; CDR3: CASSDGGTRDGQPQHF; length: 16; V: TRBV2; D: .; size: .; J: TRBJ1-5
DNA: TGCGCCAGCAGCCAGAGTCGCCGGGGGCGCGGCAATCAGCCCCAGCATTTT; CDR3: CASSQSRRGRGNQPQHF; length: 17; V: TRBV10-2; D: .; size: .; J: TRBJ1-5
DNA: TGTGCCAGCAGTCCAGGACAGCTATATTATGAAAAACTGTTTTTT; CDR3: CASSPGQLYYEKLFF; length: 15; V: TRBV6-5; D: .; size: .; J: TRBJ1-4
DNA: TGTGCCAGTACCCAGACTAGCGACCACTCCTACGAGCAGTACTTC; CDR3: CASTQTSDHSYEQYF; length: 15; V: TRBV19; D: TRBD2; size: .; J: TRBJ2-7
DNA: TGTGCCAGCAGTGAAGGTCCTAGCTCTGGGGCCAACGTCCTGACTTTC; CDR3: CASSEGPSSGANVLTF; length: 16; V: TRBV6-1; D: .; size: .; J: TRBJ2-6